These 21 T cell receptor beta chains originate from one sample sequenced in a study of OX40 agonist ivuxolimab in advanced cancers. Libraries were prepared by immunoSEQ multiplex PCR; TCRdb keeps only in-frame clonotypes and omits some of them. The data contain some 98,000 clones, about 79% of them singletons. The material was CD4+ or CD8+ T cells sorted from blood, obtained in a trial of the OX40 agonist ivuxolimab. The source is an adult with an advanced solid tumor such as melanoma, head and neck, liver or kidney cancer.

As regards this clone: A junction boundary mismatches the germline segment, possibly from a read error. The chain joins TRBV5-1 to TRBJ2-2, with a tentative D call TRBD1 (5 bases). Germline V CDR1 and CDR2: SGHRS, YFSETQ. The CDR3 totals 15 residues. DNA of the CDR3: TGCACCAGCAACCCCGTCTTAGGGGAAACCGGGGAGCTGTTTTTT. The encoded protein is CTSNPVLGETGELFF.

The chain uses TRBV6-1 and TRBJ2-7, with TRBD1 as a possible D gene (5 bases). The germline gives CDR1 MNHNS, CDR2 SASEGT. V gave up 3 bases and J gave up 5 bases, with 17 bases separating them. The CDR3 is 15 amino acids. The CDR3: CASSDKGILVHEQYF. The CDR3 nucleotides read TGTGCCAGCAGTGATAAGGGGATACTCGTCCACGAGCAGTACTTC.

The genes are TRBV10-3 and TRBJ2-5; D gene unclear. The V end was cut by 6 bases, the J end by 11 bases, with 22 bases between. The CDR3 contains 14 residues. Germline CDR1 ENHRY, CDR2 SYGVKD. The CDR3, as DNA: TGTGCCATCAGGCCATCTCCTAGTTCAGTTGGGCAGTACTTC. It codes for CAIRPSPSSVGQYF.

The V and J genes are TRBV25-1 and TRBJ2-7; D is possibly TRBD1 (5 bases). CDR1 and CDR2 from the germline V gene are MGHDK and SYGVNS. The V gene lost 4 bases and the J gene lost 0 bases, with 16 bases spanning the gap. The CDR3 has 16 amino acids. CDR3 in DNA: TGTGCCAGCAGTGGCCGTCAGGGATGGAGCTCCTACGAGCAGTACTTC. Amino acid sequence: CASSGRQGWSSYEQYF.

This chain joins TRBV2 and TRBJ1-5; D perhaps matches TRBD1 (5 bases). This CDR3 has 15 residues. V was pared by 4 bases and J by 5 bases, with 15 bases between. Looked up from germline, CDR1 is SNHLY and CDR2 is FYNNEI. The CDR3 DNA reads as TGTGCCAGCAGTGCGAGATTACCGGGGGATCAGCCCCAGCATTTT. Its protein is CASSARLPGDQPQHF.

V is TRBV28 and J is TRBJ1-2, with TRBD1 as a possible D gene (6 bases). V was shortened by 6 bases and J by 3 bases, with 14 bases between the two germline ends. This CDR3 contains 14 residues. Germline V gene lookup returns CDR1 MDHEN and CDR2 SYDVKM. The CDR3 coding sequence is TGTGCCAGCAGAGATACAGGGAGATACTATGGCTACACCTTC. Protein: CASRDTGRYYGYTF.

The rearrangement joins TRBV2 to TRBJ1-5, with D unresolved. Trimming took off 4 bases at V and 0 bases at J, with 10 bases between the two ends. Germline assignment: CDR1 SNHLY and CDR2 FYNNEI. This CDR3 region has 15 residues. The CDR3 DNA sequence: TGTGCCAGCAGTGGGTCGACTCATAGCAATCAGCCCCAGCATTTT. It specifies CASSGSTHSNQPQHF.

CDR3 in amino acids: CASRPKLSGANVLTF. In DNA, the CDR3 is TGTGCCAGCAGACCAAAGCTCTCTGGGGCCAACGTCCTGACTTTC. The V call is TRBV7-2, the J call TRBJ2-6; D unresolved. The germline gives CDR1 SGHTA, CDR2 FQGNSA. The CDR3 spans 15 residues. With 6 bases removed from V and 0 bases from J, the gap between germline ends came to 9 bases.

CDR3 in amino acids: CASIGVREQYF. As DNA, the CDR3 is TGTGCCAGCATTGGGGTTCGCGAGCAGTACTTC. The chain is built from TRBV28 and TRBJ2-7; D gene unclear. V was pared by 7 bases and J by 6 bases, with 10 bases between. The germline gives CDR1 MDHEN, CDR2 SYDVKM. The CDR3 totals 11 residues.

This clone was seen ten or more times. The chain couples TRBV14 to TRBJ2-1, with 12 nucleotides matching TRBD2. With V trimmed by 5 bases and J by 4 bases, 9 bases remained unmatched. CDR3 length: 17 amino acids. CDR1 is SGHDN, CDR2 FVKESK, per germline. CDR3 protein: CASSFKTSGRFYNEQFF. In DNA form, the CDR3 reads TGTGCCAGCAGCTTCAAGACTAGCGGGAGATTTTACAATGAGCAGTTCTTC. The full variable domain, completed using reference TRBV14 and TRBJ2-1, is EAGVTQFPSHSVIEKGQTVTLRCDPISGHDNLYWYRRVMGKEIKFLLHFVKESKQDESGMPNNRFLAERTGGTYSTLKVQPAELEDSGVYFCASSFKTSGRFYNEQFFGPGTRLTVL.

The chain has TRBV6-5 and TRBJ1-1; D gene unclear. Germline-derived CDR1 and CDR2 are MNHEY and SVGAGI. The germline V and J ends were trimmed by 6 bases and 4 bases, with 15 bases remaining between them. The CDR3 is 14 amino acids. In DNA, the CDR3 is TGTGCCAGCAGGCCGCAAGAAGCCTTCACTGAAGCTTTCTTT. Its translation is CASRPQEAFTEAFF.

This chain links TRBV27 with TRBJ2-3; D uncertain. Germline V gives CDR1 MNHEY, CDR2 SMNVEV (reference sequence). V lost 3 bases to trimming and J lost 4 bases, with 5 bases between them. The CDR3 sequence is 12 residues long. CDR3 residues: CASSFTADTQYF. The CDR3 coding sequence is TGTGCCAGCAGTTTTACGGCAGATACGCAGTATTTT.

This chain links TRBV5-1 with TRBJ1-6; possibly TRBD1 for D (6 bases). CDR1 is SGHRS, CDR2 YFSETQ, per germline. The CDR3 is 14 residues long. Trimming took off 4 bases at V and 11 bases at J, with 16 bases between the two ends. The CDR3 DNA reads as TGCGCCAGCAGCGGAACAGGGAAGTTTGCACCCCTCCACTTT. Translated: CASSGTGKFAPLHF.

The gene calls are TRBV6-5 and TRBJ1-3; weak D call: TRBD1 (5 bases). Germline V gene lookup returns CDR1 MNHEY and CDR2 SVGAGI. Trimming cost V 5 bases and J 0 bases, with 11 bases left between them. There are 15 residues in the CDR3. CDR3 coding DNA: TGTGCCAGCAGTCGGGCGGGGGGCTCTGGAAACACCATATATTTT. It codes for CASSRAGGSGNTIYF.

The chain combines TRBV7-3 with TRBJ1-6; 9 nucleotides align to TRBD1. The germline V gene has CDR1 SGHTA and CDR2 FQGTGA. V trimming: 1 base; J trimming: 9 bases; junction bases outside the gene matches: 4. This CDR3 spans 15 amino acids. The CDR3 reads CASSLSGTGISPLHF. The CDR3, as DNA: TGTGCCAGCAGCTTAAGTGGGACAGGGATTTCACCCCTCCACTTT. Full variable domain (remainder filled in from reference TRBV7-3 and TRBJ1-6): GAGVSQTPSNKVTEKGKYVELRCDPISGHTALYWYRQSLGQGPEFLIYFQGTGAADDSGLPNDRFFAVRPEGSVSTLKIQRTERGDSAVYLCASSLSGTGISPLHFGNGTRLTVT.

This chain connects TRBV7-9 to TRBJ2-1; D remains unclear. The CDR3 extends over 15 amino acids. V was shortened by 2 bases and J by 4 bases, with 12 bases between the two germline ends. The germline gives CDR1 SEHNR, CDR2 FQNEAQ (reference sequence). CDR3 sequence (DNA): TGTGCCAGCAGCTTATATCGCAAGGAGTACAATGAGCAGTTCTTC. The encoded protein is CASSLYRKEYNEQFF.

CDR3: CASSAGPEETQYF. The CDR3 DNA reads TGCGCCAGCAGCGCCGGCCCGGAAGAGACCCAGTACTTC. The rearrangement uses TRBV5-1 and TRBJ2-5, with no clear D. Germline V gene lookup returns CDR1 SGHRS and CDR2 YFSETQ. The V gene lost 4 bases and the J gene lost 3 bases, with 10 bases spanning the gap. The length of the CDR3 is 13 residues.

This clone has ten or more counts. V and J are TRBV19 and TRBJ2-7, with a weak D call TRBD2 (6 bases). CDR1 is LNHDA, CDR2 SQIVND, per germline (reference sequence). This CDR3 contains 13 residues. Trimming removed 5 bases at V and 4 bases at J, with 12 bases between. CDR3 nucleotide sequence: TGTGCCAGTAGTGCAGGGACTGTTTACGAGCAGTACTTC. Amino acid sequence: CASSAGTVYEQYF.

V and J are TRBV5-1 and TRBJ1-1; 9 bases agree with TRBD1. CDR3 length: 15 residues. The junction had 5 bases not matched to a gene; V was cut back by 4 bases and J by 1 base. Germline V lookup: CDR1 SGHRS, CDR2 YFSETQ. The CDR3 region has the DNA TGCGCCAGCAGCCGAACAGGGGGCAAGAACACTGAAGCTTTCTTT. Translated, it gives CASSRTGGKNTEAFF.

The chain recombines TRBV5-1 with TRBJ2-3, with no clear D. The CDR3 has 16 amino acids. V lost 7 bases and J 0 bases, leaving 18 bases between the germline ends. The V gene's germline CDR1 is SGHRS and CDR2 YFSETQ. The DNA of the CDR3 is TGCGCCAGCGGGAATAGCCTTTTGGCTAGCACAGATACGCAGTATTTT. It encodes CASGNSLLASTDTQYF.

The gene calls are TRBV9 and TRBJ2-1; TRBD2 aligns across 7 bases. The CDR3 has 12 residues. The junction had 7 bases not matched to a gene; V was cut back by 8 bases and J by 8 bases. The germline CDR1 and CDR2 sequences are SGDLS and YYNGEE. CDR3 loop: CASSSGGYEQFF. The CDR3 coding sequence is TGTGCCAGTTCCTCGGGAGGCTATGAGCAGTTCTTC.